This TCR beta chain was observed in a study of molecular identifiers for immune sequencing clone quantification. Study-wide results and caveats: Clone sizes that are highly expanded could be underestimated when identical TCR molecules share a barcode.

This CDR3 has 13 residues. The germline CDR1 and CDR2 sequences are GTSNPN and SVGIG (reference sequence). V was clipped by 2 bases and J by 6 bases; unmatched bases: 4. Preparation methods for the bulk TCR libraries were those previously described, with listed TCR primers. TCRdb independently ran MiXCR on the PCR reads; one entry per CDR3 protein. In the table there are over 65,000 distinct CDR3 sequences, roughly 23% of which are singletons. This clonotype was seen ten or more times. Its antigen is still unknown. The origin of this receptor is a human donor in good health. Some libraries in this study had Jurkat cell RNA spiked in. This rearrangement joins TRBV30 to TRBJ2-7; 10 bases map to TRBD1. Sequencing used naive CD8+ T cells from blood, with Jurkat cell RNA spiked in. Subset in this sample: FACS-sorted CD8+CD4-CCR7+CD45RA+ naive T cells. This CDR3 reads CAWSLGTGVEQYF. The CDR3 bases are TGTGCCTGGAGTTTGGGGACAGGGGTCGAGCAGTACTTC. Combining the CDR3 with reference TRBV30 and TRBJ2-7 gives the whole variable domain SQTIHQWPATLVQPVGSPLSLECTVEGTSNPNLYWYRQAAGRGLQLLFYSVGIGQISSEVPQNLSASRPQDRQFILSSKKLLLSDSGFYLCAWSLGTGVEQYFGPGTRLTVT.